This paragraph covers one T cell receptor (beta chain) sequence. The CDR3 sequence is 17 residues long. The junction had 10 bases not matched to a gene; V was cut back by 0 bases and J by 7 bases. CDR1 SGHRS and CDR2 YFSETQ come from the germline V gene. The study reverse transcribed the entire isolated RNA, so it sequenced expressed TCRB transcripts. The protocol was immunoSEQ multiplex PCR, while the TCRdb copy is restricted to in-frame clones and leaves out a portion. The sample includes 850,000 to 900,000 clones, roughly a sixth of them seen just once. These data originate in a study of beta chain features in type 1 diabetes.

The sample taken for sequencing was naive CD4+ T cells from blood. This clonotype was obtained from a young woman in good health. This chain joins TRBV5-1 and TRBJ2-1; 10 nucleotides line up with TRBD1. The CDR3 is CASSLGLWGQGRNEQFF. Here the CDR3 DNA reads TGCGCCAGCAGCTTGGGGTTATGGGGACAGGGGAGGAATGAGCAGTTCTTC.